This record looks at one TCR beta chain sequence and its context. The data stem from a study of blood T cell repertoires in COVID-19. In the original processing: Nucleated cell counts were estimated from reference gene primer amplification. This table comes from immunoSEQ multiplex PCR, and its TCRdb copy is limited to in-frame clones, with some not included. The V and J calls and clone size come from that table; D and trimming were worked out from the DNA. Of some 670,000 clones listed, 80% to 90% are singletons. Sequenced sample: peripheral blood. The TCR sequence derives from a woman aged 18-29 years with acute or convalescent COVID-19.

CDR3 protein: CVTFRAGNTIYF. The CDR3 DNA sequence: TGTGTCACGTTCAGGGCTGGAAACACCATATATTTT. V gene TRBV5-8 combines with J gene TRBJ1-3; possible D gene TRBD1, 5 bases. There are 12 residues in the CDR3. Germline assignment: CDR1 SGHTS and CDR2 YDEGEE.